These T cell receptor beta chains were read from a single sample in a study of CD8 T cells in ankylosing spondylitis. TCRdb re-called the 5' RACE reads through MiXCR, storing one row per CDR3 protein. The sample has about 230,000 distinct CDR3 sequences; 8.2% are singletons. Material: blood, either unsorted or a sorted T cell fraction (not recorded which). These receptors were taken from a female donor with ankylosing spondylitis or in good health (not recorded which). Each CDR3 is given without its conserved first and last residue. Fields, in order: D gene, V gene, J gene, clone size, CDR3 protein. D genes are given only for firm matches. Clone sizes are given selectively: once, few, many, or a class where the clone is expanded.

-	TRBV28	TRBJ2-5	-	ASSSARRAKETQY
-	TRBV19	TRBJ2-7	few	ASSMQGLPSYEQY
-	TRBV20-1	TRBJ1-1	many	SARVLGRGFEAF
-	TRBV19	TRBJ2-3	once	VSTDQRRTDTQY
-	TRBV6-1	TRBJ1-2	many	ASSLTRSTSYT
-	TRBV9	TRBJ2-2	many	ASSALSGLNTGELF
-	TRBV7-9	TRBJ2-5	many	ASSPKGRETQY
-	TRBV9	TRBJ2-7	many	ASSVDPAGRAYEQY
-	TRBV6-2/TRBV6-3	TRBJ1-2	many	ASSYSYYGYT
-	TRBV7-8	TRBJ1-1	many	ASSFGRGGTEAF
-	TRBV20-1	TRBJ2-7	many	SARGPWNYEQY
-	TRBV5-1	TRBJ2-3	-	ASSSTRTAMPGTQY
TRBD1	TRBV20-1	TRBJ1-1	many	SARWTGYREAF
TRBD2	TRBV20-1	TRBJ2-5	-	SASLFSGQETQY
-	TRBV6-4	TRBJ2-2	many	ASRLLGWGVRDRNTGELF
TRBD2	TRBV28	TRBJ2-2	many	ASRGSPNTGELF
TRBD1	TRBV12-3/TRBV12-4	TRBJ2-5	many	ASSLSGQKQETQY
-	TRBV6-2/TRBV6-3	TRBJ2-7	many	ASSVFAGAYEQY
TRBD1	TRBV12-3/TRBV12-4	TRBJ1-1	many	ASSLNDRGTEAF
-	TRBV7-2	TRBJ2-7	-	ASSLAPESYEQY
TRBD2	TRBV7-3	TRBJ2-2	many	ASSPLAGGPGGELF
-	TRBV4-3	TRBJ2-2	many	ASSRTQNTGELF
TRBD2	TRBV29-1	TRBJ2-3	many	SAGLVTDTQY
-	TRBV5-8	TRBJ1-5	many	ASSLGGPQH
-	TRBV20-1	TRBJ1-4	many	SARRGGIREKLF
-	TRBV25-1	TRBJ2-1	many	ASNWGTSSYNEQF
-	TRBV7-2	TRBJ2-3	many	ASSAKRLDTQY
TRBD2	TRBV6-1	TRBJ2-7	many	ASSQTHGGGYEQY
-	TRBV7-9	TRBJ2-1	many	ASSFKGIMDIEQF
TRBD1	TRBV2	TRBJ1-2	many	ASRDQRTGSSYGYT
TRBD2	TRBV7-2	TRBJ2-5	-	ASSLTSGKQETQY